This T cell receptor (beta chain) was identified in a study of T cells in tuberculosis. Whole-study context: PBMC were archived before or within 7 days of starting treatment.

Study-wide findings and caveats: Active tuberculosis TCR-alpha repertoires lay closer to GMM-specific TCRs than IGRA-negative controls, suggesting clonal expansion.

Remarks on this clone: The antigen is undetermined.

The time point is: new active TB diagnosis, blood taken before or within 7 days of starting treatment. Some clones are missing from TCRdb's copy, which holds only in-frame ones; the method was immunoSEQ multiplex PCR. The sample yields 30,000 to 35,000 clones, approximately 90% seen once. V dropped 5 bases and J dropped 6; count of bases not matched to a gene: 7. The V gene's germline CDR1 is SGHTA and CDR2 FQGNSA. CDR3 length: 13 residues. The clonotype was recovered from an adult with tuberculosis. Some clones in this sample may be carry-over from other donors' samples. The chain combines TRBV7-2 with TRBJ2-7, with 7 bases that match TRBD2. The sequencing used PBMCs, collected at tuberculosis diagnosis. This chain's CDR3 is CASSRGEYGEQYF. The CDR3 DNA is TGTGCCAGCAGCCGGGGGGAGTACGGCGAGCAGTACTTC.